This TCR beta chain was profiled in a study of OX40 agonist ivuxolimab in advanced cancers. Overall study results and limits: Clonal expansion from baseline to week 6 occurred in both CD4+ and CD8+ T cells.

The method was immunoSEQ multiplex PCR; TCRdb's version includes in-frame clones alone and lacks a portion of them. The sample shows 60,000 to 85,000 clones, roughly 80% of them seen only once. The CDR3 contains 17 residues. The V end lost 5 bases, the J end lost 5 bases, and 19 bases lay between the germline ends. In germline, CDR1 is SEHNR, CDR2 FQNEAQ (reference sequence). To note about this clone: Its cognate antigen is unknown.

The rearrangement links TRBV7-9 to TRBJ1-6; D call uncertain. The input for sequencing was CD4+ or CD8+ T cells sorted from blood, taken in a trial of the OX40 agonist ivuxolimab. The clonotype originates from an adult with an advanced solid tumor such as melanoma, head and neck, liver or kidney cancer. The CDR3 protein is CASSIGVGSANNSPLHF. The DNA for the CDR3 is TGTGCCAGCAGCATCGGAGTGGGGTCGGCGAATAATTCACCCCTCCACTTT.